Described below is a single T cell receptor (beta chain) sequence and its context. Control patients had untreated stable or active relapsing-remitting multiple sclerosis by revised McDonald criteria. Negative magnetic isolation gave CD8+ and CD4+ cells; FACS enriched CD8+ TEMRA. This sample stems from a study of CD8 T cells in Susac syndrome. An input of about 0.5 to 1 ug of RNA was subjected to reverse transcription using random hexamers. It was immunoSEQ multiplex PCR that amplified TCR beta CDR3 across 54 Vbeta and 13 Jbeta. TCRdb passed the immunoSEQ multiplex PCR reads through MiXCR, listing each CDR3 protein once. The sample yields 130,000 or so distinct CDR3 sequences, 85% to 95% seen once. V lost 2 bases, J lost 0 bases, and 5 bases stayed unmatched. Germline CDR1 reads LNHNV; CDR2 reads YYDKDF (reference sequence). The length of the CDR3 is 16 residues.

The receptor comes from a human donor with multiple sclerosis. The V gene is TRBV15, the J gene TRBJ1-1, with 8 positions matching TRBD1. Sequenced input: CD4+ T cells from PBMCs. In nucleotides, the CDR3 is TGTGCCACCAGCAGAACCAGGGGGCTGGTGAACACTGAAGCTTTCTTT. Translated, it gives CATSRTRGLVNTEAFF.